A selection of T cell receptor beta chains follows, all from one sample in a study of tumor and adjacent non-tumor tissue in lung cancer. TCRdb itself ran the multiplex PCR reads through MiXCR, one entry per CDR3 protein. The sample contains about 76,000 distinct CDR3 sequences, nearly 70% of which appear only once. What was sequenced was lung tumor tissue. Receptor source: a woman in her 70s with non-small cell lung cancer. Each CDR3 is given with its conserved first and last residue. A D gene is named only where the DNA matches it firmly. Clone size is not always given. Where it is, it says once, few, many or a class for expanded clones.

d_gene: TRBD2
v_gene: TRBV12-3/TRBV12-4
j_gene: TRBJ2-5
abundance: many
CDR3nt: TGTGCCAGCAGTTTGACGGGAGGGCCAAAGGAGACCCAGTACTTC
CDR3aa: CASSLTGGPKETQYF

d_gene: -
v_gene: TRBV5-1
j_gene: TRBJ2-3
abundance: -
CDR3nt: TGCGCCAGCAGCTTGGGCCCGGGAGATACGCAGTATTTT
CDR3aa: CASSLGPGDTQYF

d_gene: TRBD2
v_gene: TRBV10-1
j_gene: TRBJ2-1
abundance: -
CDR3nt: TGCGCCAGCAGTGAGTCACTGGGACTAGCGGGAGGTTCGAATGAGCTGTTCTTC
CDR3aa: CASSESLGLAGGSNELFF

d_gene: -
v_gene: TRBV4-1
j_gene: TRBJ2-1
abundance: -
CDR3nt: TGCGCCAGCAGCCAAGTTTTCGGACGCCCATCCCCCAATGAGCAGTTCTTC
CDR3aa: CASSQVFGRPSPNEQFF

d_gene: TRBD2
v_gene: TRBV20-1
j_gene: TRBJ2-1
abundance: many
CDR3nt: TGCAGTGCTAGAGAGGAAGGACTAGCGGAATACAATGAGCAGTTCTTC
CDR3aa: CSAREEGLAEYNEQFF

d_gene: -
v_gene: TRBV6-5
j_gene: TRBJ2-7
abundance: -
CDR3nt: TGTGTCAGCATTACCCGAGGAGCACAGTACGAGCAGTACTTC
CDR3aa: CVSITRGAQYEQYF

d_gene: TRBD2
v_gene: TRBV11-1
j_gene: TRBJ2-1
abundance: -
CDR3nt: TGTGCCAGGAGCTCTAGGGGAGGGCCCGATTATGAGCAGTTCTTC
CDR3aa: CARSSRGGPDYEQFF

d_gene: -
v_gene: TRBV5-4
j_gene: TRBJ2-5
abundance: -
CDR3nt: TGTGTCAGCAGCTTGGCTCAGGACGGGACCCAGTACTTC
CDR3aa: CVSSLAQDGTQYF

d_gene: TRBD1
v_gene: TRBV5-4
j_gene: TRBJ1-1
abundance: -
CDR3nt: TGTGTCAGCACCTTGGACAGGGCGGACACTGAAGCTTTCTTT
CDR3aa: CVSTLDRADTEAFF

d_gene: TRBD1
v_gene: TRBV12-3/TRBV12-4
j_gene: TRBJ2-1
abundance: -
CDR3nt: TGTGCCAGCAGCGACACAGGGGTTAAGAATGACCAGTTCTTC
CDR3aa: CASSDTGVKNDQFF

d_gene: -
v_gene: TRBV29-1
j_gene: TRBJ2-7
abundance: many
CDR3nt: TGCAGCGTGACGCCGGAAGGGGGGGCCGAGGGCTACGAGCAGTACTTC
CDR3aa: CSVTPEGGAEGYEQYF

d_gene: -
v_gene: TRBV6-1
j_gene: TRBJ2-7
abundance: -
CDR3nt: TGTGCCAGCAGTGAAGGTCCCGCGGGGCAGTACGAGCAGTGCTTC
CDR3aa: CASSEGPAGQYEQCF

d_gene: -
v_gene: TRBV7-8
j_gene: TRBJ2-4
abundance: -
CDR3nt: TGTGCCAGCAGCATGGGGGGTACGGGCAAAAACATTCAGTACTTC
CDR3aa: CASSMGGTGKNIQYF

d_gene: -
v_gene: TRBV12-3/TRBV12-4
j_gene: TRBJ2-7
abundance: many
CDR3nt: TGTGCCAGCAGTCCCCGGGACGGCTACTACGAGCAGTACTTC
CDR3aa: CASSPRDGYYEQYF

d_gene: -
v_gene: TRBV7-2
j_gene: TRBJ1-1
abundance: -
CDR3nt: TGTGCCAGCAGCTTAGGCCTACGAGGGGATACAGCTTTCTTT
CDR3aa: CASSLGLRGDTAFF

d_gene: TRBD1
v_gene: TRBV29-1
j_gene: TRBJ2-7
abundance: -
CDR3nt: TGCAGCGCTGACAACACCCCGGGACAGGGGTCTCACGAGCAGTACTTC
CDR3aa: CSADNTPGQGSHEQYF

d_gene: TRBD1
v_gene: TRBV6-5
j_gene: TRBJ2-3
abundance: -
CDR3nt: TGTGCCAGCAGGCTGACAGGGAGAAATCAGCCCCAGTATTTT
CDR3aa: CASRLTGRNQPQYF

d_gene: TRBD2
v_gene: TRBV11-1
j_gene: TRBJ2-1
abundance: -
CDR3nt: TGTGCCAGCGGCTTAGTAACGGGGCGGCGAGCTAGCGGGAGGATTCCCTACAAAGAGCAGCTCTTC
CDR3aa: CASGLVTGRRASGRIPYKEQLF

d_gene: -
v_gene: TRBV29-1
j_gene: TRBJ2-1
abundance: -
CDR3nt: TGCAGTGTTATCGATAGCATGTCCTACAATGAGCAGTTCTTC
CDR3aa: CSVIDSMSYNEQFF

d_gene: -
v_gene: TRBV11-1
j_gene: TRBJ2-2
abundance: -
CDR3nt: TGTGCCAGCAGCTTAGCGCCCGGGGGTTCACACACTGGGGAGCTGTTTTTT
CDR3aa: CASSLAPGGSHTGELFF

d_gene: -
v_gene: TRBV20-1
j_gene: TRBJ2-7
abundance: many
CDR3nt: TGCAGTGCTAGACCCGACTCGACTACCCACGAGCAGTACTTC
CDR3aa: CSARPDSTTHEQYF

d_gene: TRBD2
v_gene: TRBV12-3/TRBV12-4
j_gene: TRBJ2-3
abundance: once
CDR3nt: TGTGCCAGCAGATCCGGACTAGCGGAGCTCAAGGATACGCAATATTTT
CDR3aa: CASRSGLAELKDTQYF

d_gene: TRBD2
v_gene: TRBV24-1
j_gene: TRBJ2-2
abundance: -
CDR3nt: TGTGCCACCAGTTCTAGCGGGACGAACAGCGGGGAGCTGTTCTTT
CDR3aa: CATSSSGTNSGELFF

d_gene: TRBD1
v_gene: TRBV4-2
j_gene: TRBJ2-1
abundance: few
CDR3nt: TGTGCCAGCAGCCACGGAACAGGGGGTACCGAGAATGAGCAGTTCTTT
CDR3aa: CASSHGTGGTENEQFF

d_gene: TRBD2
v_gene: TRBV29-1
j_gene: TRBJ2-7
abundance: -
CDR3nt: TGCAGCGTTGATCCGGGACGCGGGGGGAACGAGCAGTACTTC
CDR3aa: CSVDPGRGGNEQYF

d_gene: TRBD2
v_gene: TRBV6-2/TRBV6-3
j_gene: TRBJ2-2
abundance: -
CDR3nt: TGTGCCAGCAAACCGGGACTAGCGGAGACCCGGGAGTTGTTTTTT
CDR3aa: CASKPGLAETRELFF

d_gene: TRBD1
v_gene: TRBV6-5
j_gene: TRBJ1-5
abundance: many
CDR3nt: TGTGCCAGCAGTTACTCAGGAGGACAGGGACAGCCCCAGCATTTT
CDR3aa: CASSYSGGQGQPQHF

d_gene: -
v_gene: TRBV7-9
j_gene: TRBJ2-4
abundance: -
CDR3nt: TGTGTCAGCAGCTTAGTAATAAGTCCCTTAGCCAAAAACATTCAGTACTTC
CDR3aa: CVSSLVISPLAKNIQYF

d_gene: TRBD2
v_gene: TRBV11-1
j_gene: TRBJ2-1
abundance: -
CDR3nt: TGTGTCAGCAGCCCATGGGAGGGCCGCTATGAGCAGTTCTTC
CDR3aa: CVSSPWEGRYEQFF

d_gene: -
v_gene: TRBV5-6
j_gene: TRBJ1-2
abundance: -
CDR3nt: TGTGCCAGCTGTTGGTCAGGGTATAGCTATGGCTACACCTTC
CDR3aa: CASCWSGYSYGYTF

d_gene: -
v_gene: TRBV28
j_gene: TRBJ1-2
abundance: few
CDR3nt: TGTGCCAGCAGTTTACCACGAGGATCTACGGGTAACTATGGCTACACCTTC
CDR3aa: CASSLPRGSTGNYGYTF

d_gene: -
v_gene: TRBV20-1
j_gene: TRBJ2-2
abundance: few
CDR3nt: TGCAGTGCTACCAAGTCCTACACCGGGGAGCTGTTTTTT
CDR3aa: CSATKSYTGELFF

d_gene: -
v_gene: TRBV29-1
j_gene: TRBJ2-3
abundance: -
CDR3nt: TGCAGCGGTAGGTGCCCAGGATCCCCGTACAGAGATACGCAGTATTTT
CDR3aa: CSGRCPGSPYRDTQYF